This T cell receptor (beta chain) was found in a study of cytomegalovirus exposure and HLA in healthy donors. Details on this clone: Its target is not known.

Whole-study findings and limits: For TCR beta chains, V- and J-gene trimming was later linked to a missense DCLRE1C variant. By HLA locus, TCR association rates varied in a later analysis, with DRB1 showing the most and HLA-C the fewest.

The PCR employed 60 Vbeta primers together with 13 Jbeta primers. Assay: immunoSEQ multiplex PCR; the TCRdb copy retains only in-frame clones and omits some. The table records roughly 200,000 clones, roughly 68% of them present only once. This sequence originates from a man between 40 and 49 years old in good health and CMV-seropositive. Sequenced input: PBMCs.

The CDR3 DNA sequence: TGTGCCAGCAGTTACACGGGGAAAGCGGAGACTGAAGCTTTCTTT. The encoded protein is CASSYTGKAETEAFF. The V gene is TRBV6-5, the J gene TRBJ1-1; no reliable D call. The germline V gene encodes CDR1 MNHEY and CDR2 SVGAGI. Trimming took 2 bases from V and 5 from J, leaving 15 bases between them. The CDR3 consists of 15 residues.